A few counts support the clone carrying this T cell receptor beta chain. RNA transcripts were the source from which TCR beta CDR3 regions were amplified. First-round RT-PCR relied on HTBI primers, and a second-round multiplex PCR came next. TCRdb ran MiXCR on the multiplex PCR reads and lists one entry per CDR3 protein. The table shows around 1.1 million distinct CDR3 sequences, with about two fifths occurring only once. V was clipped by 5 bases and J by 5 bases, with 13 bases between them. Germline lookup yields CDR1 MGHDK and CDR2 SYGVNS. The CDR3 spans 14 residues. The data are from a study of Graves' ophthalmopathy and Graves' hyperthyroidism.

The sequence derives from an adult man with Graves' hyperthyroidism. The V call is TRBV25-1, the J call TRBJ2-1; D is uncertain. Input material: peripheral blood or thyroid tissue (not recorded which). CDR3 sequence: CASSNLVGHNEQFF. The CDR3 nucleotides are TGTGCCAGCAGTAACCTGGTGGGTCACAATGAGCAGTTCTTC.